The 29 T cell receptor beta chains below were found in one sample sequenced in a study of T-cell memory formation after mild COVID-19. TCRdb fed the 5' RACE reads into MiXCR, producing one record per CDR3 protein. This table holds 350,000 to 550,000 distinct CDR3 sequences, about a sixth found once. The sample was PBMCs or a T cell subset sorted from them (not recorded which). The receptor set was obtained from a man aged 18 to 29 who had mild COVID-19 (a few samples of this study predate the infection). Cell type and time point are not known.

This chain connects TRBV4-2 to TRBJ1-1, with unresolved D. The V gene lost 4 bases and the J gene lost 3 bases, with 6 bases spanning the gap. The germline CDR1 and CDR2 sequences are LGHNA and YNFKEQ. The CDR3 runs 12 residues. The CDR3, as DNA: TGTGCCAGCAGCCGTCAAGACACTGAAGCTTTCTTT. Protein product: CASSRQDTEAFF.

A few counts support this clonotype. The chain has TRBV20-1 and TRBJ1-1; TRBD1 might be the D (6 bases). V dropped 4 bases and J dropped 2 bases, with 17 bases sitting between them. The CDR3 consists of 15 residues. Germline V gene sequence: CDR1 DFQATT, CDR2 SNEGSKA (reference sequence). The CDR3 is CSATMNRDFNTEAFF. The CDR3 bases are TGCAGTGCTACGATGAACAGGGATTTTAACACTGAAGCTTTCTTT.

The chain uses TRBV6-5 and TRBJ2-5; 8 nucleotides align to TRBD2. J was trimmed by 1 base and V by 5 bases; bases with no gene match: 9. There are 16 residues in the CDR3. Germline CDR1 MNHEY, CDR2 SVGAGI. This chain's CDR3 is CASSRQAGVLQETQYF. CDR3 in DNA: TGTGCCAGCAGTCGCCAAGCGGGGGTCCTCCAAGAGACCCAGTACTTC.

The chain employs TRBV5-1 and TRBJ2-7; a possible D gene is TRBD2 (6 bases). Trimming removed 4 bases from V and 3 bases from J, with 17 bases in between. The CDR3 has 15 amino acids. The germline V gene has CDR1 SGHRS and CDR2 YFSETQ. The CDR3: CASSPGVGANYEQYV. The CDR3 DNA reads TGCGCCAGCAGCCCGGGGGTCGGGGCAAACTACGAGCAGTACGTC.

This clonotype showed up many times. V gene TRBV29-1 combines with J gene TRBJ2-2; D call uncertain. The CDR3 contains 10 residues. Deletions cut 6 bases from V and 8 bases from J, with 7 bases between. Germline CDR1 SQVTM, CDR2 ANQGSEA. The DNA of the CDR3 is TGCAGCGTATTCTGGGGGGAGCTGTTTTTT. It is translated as CSVFWGELFF.

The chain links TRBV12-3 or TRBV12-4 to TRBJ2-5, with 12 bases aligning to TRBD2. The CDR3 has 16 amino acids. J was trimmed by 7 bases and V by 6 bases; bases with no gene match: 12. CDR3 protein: CASSRTSGAPGGTQYF. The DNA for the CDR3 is TGTGCCAGCAGCAGGACTAGCGGGGCCCCTGGGGGGACCCAGTACTTC.

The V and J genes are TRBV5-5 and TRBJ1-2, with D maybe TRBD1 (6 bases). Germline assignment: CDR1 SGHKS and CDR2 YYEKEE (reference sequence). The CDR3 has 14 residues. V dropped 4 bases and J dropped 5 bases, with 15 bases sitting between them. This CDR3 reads CASSGRTAAYGYTF. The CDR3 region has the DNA TGTGCCAGCAGCGGCAGGACAGCTGCTTATGGCTACACCTTC.

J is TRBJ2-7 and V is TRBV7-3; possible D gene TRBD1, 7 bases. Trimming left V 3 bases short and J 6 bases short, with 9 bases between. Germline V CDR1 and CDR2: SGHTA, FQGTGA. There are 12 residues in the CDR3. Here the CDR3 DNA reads TGTGCCAGCAGCTTCCAGGGGGGCGAGCAGTACTTC. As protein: CASSFQGGEQYF.

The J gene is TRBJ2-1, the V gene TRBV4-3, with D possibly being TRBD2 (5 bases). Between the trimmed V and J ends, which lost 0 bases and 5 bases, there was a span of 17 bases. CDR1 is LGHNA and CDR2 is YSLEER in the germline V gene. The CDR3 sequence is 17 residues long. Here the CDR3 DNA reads TGCGCCAGCAGCCAAGATCGGAAGGCAGGACTGGACAATGAGCAGTTCTTC. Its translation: CASSQDRKAGLDNEQFF.

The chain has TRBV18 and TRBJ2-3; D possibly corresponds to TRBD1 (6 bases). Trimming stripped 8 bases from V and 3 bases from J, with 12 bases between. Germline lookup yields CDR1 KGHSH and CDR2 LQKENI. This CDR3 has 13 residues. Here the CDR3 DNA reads TGTGCCAGCGGACAGTCCTTGACAGATACGCAGTATTTT. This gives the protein CASGQSLTDTQYF.

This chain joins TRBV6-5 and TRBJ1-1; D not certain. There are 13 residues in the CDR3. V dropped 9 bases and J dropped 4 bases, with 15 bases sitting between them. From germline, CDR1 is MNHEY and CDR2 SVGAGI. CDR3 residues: CASLGHVGTEAFF. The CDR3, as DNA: TGTGCCAGTCTTGGGCACGTGGGCACTGAAGCTTTCTTT.

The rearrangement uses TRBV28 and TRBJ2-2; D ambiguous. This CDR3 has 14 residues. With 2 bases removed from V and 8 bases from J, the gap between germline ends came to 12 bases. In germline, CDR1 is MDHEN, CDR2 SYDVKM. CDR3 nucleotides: TGTGCCAGCAGTTTACGGCTAGACATAGGGGAGCTGTTTTTT. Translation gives CASSLRLDIGELFF.

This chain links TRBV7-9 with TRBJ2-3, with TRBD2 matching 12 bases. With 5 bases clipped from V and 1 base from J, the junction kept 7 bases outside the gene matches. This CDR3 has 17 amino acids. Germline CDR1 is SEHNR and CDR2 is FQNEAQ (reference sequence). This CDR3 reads CASSPRGLAGRTDTQYF. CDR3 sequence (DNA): TGTGCCAGCAGCCCACGTGGACTAGCGGGGCGCACAGATACGCAGTATTTT.

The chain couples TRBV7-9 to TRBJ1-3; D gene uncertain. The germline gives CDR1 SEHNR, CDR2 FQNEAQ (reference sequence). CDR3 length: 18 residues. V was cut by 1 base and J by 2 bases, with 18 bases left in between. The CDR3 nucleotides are TGTGCCAGCAGCTTAGGTCTCGGCGCCCGTGGTCCTGGAAACACCATATATTTT. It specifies CASSLGLGARGPGNTIYF.

The CDR3 is CASSPRRDGVAETQYF. As DNA, the CDR3 is TGTGCCAGCAGCCCTCGCCGGGACGGGGTGGCAGAGACCCAGTACTTC. The gene calls are TRBV7-2 and TRBJ2-5, with D perhaps TRBD1 or TRBD2 (5 bases each). The length of the CDR3 is 16 residues. V was cut by 5 bases and J by 4 bases, with 20 bases left in between. Germline V lookup: CDR1 SGHTA, CDR2 FQGNSA.

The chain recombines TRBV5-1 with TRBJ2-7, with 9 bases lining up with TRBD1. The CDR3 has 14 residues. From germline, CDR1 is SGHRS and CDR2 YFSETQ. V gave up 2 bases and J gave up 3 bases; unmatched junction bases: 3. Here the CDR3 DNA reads TGCGCCAGCAGCTTCGGGACAGGGCTCTACGAGCAGTACTTC. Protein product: CASSFGTGLYEQYF.

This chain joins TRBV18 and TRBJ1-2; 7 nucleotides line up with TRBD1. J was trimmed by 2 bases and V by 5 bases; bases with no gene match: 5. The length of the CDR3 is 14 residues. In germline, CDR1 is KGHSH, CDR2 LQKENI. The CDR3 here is CASSALTGNYGYTF. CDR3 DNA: TGTGCCAGCTCAGCCCTGACAGGGAACTATGGCTACACCTTC.

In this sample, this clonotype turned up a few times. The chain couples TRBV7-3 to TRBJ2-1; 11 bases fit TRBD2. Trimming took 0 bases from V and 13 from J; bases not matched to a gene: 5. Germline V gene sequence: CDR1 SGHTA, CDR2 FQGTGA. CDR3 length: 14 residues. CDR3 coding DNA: TGTGCCAGCAGCTTAACTAGCGGGGGGGCCTCCCAGTTCTTC. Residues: CASSLTSGGASQFF. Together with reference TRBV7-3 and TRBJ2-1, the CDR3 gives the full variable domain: GAGVSQTPSNKVTEKGKYVELRCDPISGHTALYWYRQSLGQGPEFLIYFQGTGAADDSGLPNDRFFAVRPEGSVSTLKIQRTERGDSAVYLCASSLTSGGASQFFGPGTRLTVL.

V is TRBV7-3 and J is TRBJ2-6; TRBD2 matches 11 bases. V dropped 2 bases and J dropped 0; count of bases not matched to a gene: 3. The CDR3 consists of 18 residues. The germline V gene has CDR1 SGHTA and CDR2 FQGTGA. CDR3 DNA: TGTGCCAGCAGCTTACTAGCGGGGGGACGCTCTGGGGCCAACGTCCTGACTTTC. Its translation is CASSLLAGGRSGANVLTF. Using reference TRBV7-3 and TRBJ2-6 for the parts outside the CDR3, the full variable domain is GAGVSQTPSNKVTEKGKYVELRCDPISGHTALYWYRQSLGQGPEFLIYFQGTGAADDSGLPNDRFFAVRPEGSVSTLKIQRTERGDSAVYLCASSLLAGGRSGANVLTFGAGSRLTVL.

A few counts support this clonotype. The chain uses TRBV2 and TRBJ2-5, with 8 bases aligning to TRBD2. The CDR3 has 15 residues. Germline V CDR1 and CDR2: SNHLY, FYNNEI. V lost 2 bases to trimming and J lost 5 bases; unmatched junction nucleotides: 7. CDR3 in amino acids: CASSEPGGLRETQYF. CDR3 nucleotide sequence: TGTGCCAGCAGTGAACCGGGGGGGCTAAGGGAGACCCAGTACTTC.

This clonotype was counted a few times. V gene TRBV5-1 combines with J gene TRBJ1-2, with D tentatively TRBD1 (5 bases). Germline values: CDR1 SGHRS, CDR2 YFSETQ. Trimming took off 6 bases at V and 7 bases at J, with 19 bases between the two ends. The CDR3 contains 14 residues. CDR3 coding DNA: TGCGCCAGCACCAGGGAGGGGCAATCGACTGGCTACACCTTC. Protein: CASTREGQSTGYTF.

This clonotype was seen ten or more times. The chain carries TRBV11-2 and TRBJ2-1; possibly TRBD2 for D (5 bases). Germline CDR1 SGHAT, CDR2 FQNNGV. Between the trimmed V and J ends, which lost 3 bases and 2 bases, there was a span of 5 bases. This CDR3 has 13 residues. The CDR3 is CASSLEAYNEQFF. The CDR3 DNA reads TGTGCCAGCAGCTTGGAGGCCTACAATGAGCAGTTCTTC.

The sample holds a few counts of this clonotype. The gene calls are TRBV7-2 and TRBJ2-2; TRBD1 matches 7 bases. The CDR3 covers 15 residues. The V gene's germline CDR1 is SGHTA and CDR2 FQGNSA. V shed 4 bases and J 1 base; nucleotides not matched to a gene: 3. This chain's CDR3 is CASSSWTGNTGELFF. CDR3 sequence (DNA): TGTGCCAGCAGCTCATGGACAGGGAACACCGGGGAGCTGTTTTTT.

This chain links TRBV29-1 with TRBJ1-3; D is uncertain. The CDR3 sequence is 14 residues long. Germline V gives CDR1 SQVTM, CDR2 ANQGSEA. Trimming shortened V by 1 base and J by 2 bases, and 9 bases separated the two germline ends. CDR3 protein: CSVEAPGTGNTIYF. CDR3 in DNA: TGCAGCGTTGAAGCACCCGGGACTGGAAACACCATATATTTT.

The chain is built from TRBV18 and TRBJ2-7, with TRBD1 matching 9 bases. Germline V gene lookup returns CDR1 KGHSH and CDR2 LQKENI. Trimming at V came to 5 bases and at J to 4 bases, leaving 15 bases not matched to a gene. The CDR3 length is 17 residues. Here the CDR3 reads CASSAKVAGTGLYEQYF. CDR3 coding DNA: TGTGCCAGCTCAGCAAAGGTGGCCGGGACAGGGCTGTACGAGCAGTACTTC.

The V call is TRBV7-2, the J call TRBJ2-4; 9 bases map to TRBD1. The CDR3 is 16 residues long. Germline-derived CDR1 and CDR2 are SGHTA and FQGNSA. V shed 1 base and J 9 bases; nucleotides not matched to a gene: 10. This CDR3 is CASSLGRQGVKGIQYF. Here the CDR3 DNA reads TGTGCCAGCAGCTTAGGGAGACAGGGGGTAAAAGGCATTCAGTACTTC. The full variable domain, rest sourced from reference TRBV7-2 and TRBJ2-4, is GAGVSQSPSNKVTEKGKDVELRCDPISGHTALYWYRQSLGQGLEFLIYFQGNSAPDKSGLPSDRFSAERTGGSVSTLTIQRTQQEDSAVYLCASSLGRQGVKGIQYFGAGTRLSVL.

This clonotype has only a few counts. CDR3: CSARDQRGNQETQYF. In DNA form, the CDR3 reads TGCAGTGCTAGAGATCAGCGGGGGAACCAAGAGACCCAGTACTTC. The chain links TRBV20-1 to TRBJ2-5; 8 bases are a match to TRBD2. CDR3 length equals 15 residues. Germline CDR1 and CDR2: DFQATT and SNEGSKA (reference sequence). Trimming removed 0 bases from V and 0 bases from J; junction bases left unmatched: 3.

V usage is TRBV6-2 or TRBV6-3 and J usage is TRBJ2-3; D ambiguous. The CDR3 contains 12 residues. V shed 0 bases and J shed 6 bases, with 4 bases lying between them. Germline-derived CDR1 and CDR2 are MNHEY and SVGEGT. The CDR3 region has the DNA TGTGCCAGCAGTTACTCGGAGGATACGCAGTATTTT. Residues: CASSYSEDTQYF.

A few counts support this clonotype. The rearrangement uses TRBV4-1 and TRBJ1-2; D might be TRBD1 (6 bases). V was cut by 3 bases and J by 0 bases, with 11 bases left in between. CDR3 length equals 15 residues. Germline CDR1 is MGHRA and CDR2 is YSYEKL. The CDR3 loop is CASSHAQGSNYGYTF. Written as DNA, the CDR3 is TGCGCCAGCAGCCACGCCCAGGGGTCTAACTATGGCTACACCTTC.